Following are 17 T cell receptor beta chains from one sample sequenced in a study of shared clonotypes between healthy human individuals. Clones were read by immunoSEQ multiplex PCR, and TCRdb kept only the in-frame ones, dropping some. This sample has 1,400,000 or so clones; less than 99% occur once, and the top ten carry 0.36%. The sample was naive CD4+ T cells sorted from blood. Subset reported: CD45RA+ positively selected. Source of these receptors: a man aged 25 to 40 in good health.

V and J are TRBV18 and TRBJ2-7, with D perhaps matching TRBD2 (6 bases). CDR3 size: 16 residues. V lost 2 bases and J 2 bases, leaving 16 bases between the germline ends. Per germline, CDR1 KGHSH and CDR2 LQKENI. The CDR3 nucleotides are TGTGCCAGCTCACCATGGTCTGCGGGAACTGCCTACGAGCAGTACTTC. As protein: CASSPWSAGTAYEQYF.

This clone is a singleton in its sample. The chain carries TRBV5-8 and TRBJ2-2; 9 bases line up with TRBD1. CDR1 is SGHTS, CDR2 YDEGEE, per germline. The trim removed 0 bases at V and 3 bases at J, leaving 6 bases unmatched. This CDR3 has 17 amino acids. The CDR3 is CASSLATGTGYTGELFF. CDR3 DNA: TGTGCCAGCAGCTTGGCGACGGGGACAGGGTACACCGGGGAGCTGTTTTTT. The full variable domain, rest sourced from reference TRBV5-8 and TRBJ2-2, is EAGVTQSPTHLIKTRGQQATLRCSPISGHTSVYWYQQALGLGLQFLLWYDEGEERNRGNFPPRFSGRQFPNYSSELNVNALELEDSALYLCASSLATGTGYTGELFFGEGSRLTVL.

V usage is TRBV7-3 and J usage is TRBJ2-6, with a tentative D call TRBD1 (6 bases). Germline-derived CDR1 and CDR2 are SGHTA and FQGTGA. The CDR3 loop spans 19 amino acids. Trimming cost V 2 bases and J 4 bases, with 21 bases left between them. CDR3 residues: CASSLAGTVNRAGANVLTF. In DNA, the CDR3 is TGTGCCAGCAGCTTAGCGGGTACGGTCAACAGGGCCGGGGCCAACGTCCTGACTTTC.

This chain connects TRBV7-9 to TRBJ1-2; TRBD1 might be the D (6 bases). From germline, CDR1 is SEHNR and CDR2 FQNEAQ (reference sequence). The CDR3 has 16 amino acids. Trimming pared 5 bases from V and 6 bases from J, leaving 22 bases between. This CDR3 is CASSRDRRVHFNGYTF. In nucleotides, the CDR3 is TGTGCCAGCAGCCGAGACAGGCGGGTTCATTTCAATGGCTACACCTTC.

This clone was recorded once. The chain recombines TRBV15 with TRBJ2-1; D may be TRBD1 or TRBD2 (5 bases each). This CDR3 comprises 17 residues. Between the trimmed V and J ends, which lost 3 bases and 4 bases, there was a span of 19 bases. Germline V gene lookup returns CDR1 LNHNV and CDR2 YYDKDF (reference sequence). The chain's CDR3 is CATSSPTSYGAYNEQFF. The CDR3 nucleotides are TGTGCCACCAGCAGCCCGACTTCCTACGGGGCGTACAATGAGCAGTTCTTC.

The table lists this clone with a count of one. The chain carries TRBV10-2 and TRBJ2-5; the D gene is possibly TRBD1 (6 bases). Trimming removed 6 bases from V and 3 bases from J, with 17 bases in between. Per germline, CDR1 WSHSY and CDR2 SAAADI. The CDR3 is made up of 15 amino acids. CDR3 coding DNA: TGCGCCAGCAGCGATGAAAAGCAGGGGAAAGAGACCCAGTACTTC. Translated: CASSDEKQGKETQYF.

This clone was found once. CDR3 sequence: CASSTASDGGNEQFF. The CDR3 region has the DNA TGTGCCAGCAGCACCGCTTCGGACGGAGGGAATGAGCAGTTCTTC. This chain uses TRBV9 with TRBJ2-1; weak D call: TRBD2 (6 bases). The germline gives CDR1 SGDLS, CDR2 YYNGEE. CDR3 length: 15 amino acids. V lost 4 bases and J lost 7, with 18 bases in between.

The chain has TRBV9 and TRBJ2-5; weak D call: TRBD2 (7 bases). Germline V lookup: CDR1 SGDLS, CDR2 YYNGEE. The CDR3 length is 16 residues. Trimming removed 4 bases at V and 4 bases at J, with 20 bases between. The CDR3: CASSFSSAGAGETQYF. The CDR3 DNA follows: TGTGCCAGCAGCTTCAGTTCGGCGGGGGCCGGAGAGACCCAGTACTTC.

This chain connects TRBV18 to TRBJ2-7; tentative D call: TRBD1 (6 bases). Trimming removed 4 bases from V and 3 bases from J, with 13 bases in between. Germline V CDR1 and CDR2: KGHSH, LQKENI. This CDR3 is 14 amino acids long. CDR3 protein: CASSLAGGDYEQYF. The CDR3 DNA reads TGTGCCAGCTCACTCGCTGGGGGCGACTACGAGCAGTACTTC.

The chain links TRBV19 to TRBJ1-1, with D possibly being TRBD1 (5 bases). The CDR3 length is 13 residues. V lost 4 bases and J lost 9, with 15 bases in between. Germline lookup yields CDR1 LNHDA and CDR2 SQIVND (reference sequence). The CDR3 loop reads CASSTRQSNQAFF. The CDR3 DNA follows: TGTGCCAGTAGTACGAGACAGAGCAATCAAGCTTTCTTT.

The chain couples TRBV11-2 to TRBJ1-2, with D possibly matching TRBD1 (5 bases). The CDR3 consists of 14 residues. Trimming removed 4 bases from V and 4 bases from J, with 13 bases in between. Germline CDR1 reads SGHAT; CDR2 reads FQNNGV. The CDR3 DNA reads TGTGCCAGCAGCTCGTCGACCGGGACCTATGGCTACACCTTC. Residues: CASSSSTGTYGYTF.

V gene TRBV6-1 combines with J gene TRBJ1-5, with D unresolved. Germline CDR1 and CDR2: MNHNS and SASEGT. Trimming removed 2 bases from V and 3 bases from J, with 8 bases in between. The CDR3 loop spans 14 amino acids. The CDR3, as DNA: TGTGCCAGCAGTGAAATACTCAACAATCAGCCCCAGCATTTT. It is translated as CASSEILNNQPQHF.

The V and J genes are TRBV5-5 and TRBJ2-1; 8 bases are shared with TRBD1. Germline V gives CDR1 SGHKS, CDR2 YYEKEE (reference sequence). CDR3 length: 14 amino acids. With 6 bases clipped from V and 6 bases from J, the junction kept 8 bases outside the gene matches. The CDR3 nucleotides are TGTGCCAGCACAACATCCGGGACAGGCAATGAGCAGTTCTTC. Translated, it gives CASTTSGTGNEQFF.

The chain couples TRBV11-2 to TRBJ2-3; D is undetermined. The V end was cut by 6 bases, the J end by 4 bases, with 11 bases between. Germline V gene sequence: CDR1 SGHAT, CDR2 FQNNGV. This CDR3 is 13 amino acids long. The DNA of the CDR3 is TGTGCCAGCAGTTCGTTGATGCCAGATACGCAGTATTTT. It yields the protein CASSSLMPDTQYF.

The V gene is TRBV30, the J gene TRBJ2-5; D might be TRBD1 (5 bases). Germline values: CDR1 GTSNPN, CDR2 SVGIG (reference sequence). Trimming stripped 4 bases from V and 4 bases from J, with 13 bases between. The CDR3 runs 13 residues. For the CDR3, the DNA is TGTGCCTGGAATTTCAGGGTGGGAGAGACCCAGTACTTC. Its protein product is CAWNFRVGETQYF.

The genes are TRBV10-3 and TRBJ2-2; tentatively, D is TRBD1 (6 bases). The CDR3 has 15 amino acids. Germline CDR1 is ENHRY and CDR2 is SYGVKD. V was shortened by 7 bases and J by 2 bases, with 14 bases between the two germline ends. CDR3 nucleotide sequence: TGTGCCATCAAGTTGGCAGGGGATAACACCGGGGAGCTGTTTTTT. The encoded protein is CAIKLAGDNTGELFF.

The CDR3 loop is CASARDRRGEQYF. The DNA for the CDR3 is TGTGCCAGCGCCAGGGACAGGCGGGGCGAGCAGTACTTC. The gene calls are TRBV5-6 and TRBJ2-7; TRBD1 aligns across 8 bases. Trimming cost V 7 bases and J 6 bases; bases outside gene matches: 9. The germline V gene has CDR1 SGHDT and CDR2 YYEEEE. The CDR3 length is 13 residues.